The T cell receptor beta chain described here comes from a study of regulatory T cells in long-lasting Graves disease. Whole-study context: Graves' cases, newly diagnosed, had used antithyroid drugs under 3 months.

The study, taken as a whole, reports: Newly diagnosed Graves' patients exceeded persistent ones in TCR diversity.

CDR3-region Arm-PCR and iRepertoire HTBI primers produced the TCR beta libraries. TCRdb re-called the multiplex PCR reads with MiXCR, one entry per CDR3 protein. Among around 400,000 distinct CDR3 sequences listed, 15% were seen once. This clonotype was counted only a few times. Its matching antigen is unknown. This sample's time point: newly diagnosed GD, antithyroid drugs for less than 3 months. PBMC RNA served as the TCR library source. These sequences were also reported in another study, on T cells in Graves' hyperthyroidism and ophthalmopathy. Turning to that study: The primer set for the first-round RT-PCR of the TCR CDR3 was HTBI. Ophthalmopathy, as predicted by the model, came a median roughly 6.8 months after the prediction.

The TCR was taken from a woman in her forties with Graves disease. This sample comprised peripheral blood mononuclear cells (PBMCs), obtained at new diagnosis, from a patient treated with antithyroid drugs.

The CDR3 here is CASSPRDRSTDTQYF. CDR3 sequence (DNA): TGTGCCAGCTCACCTCGGGACAGGTCCACAGATACGCAGTATTTT. The V and J genes are TRBV18 and TRBJ2-3; TRBD1 matches 8 bases. Germline-derived CDR1 and CDR2 are KGHSH and LQKENI. This CDR3 spans 15 amino acids. V lost 3 bases and J lost 2; bases outside the gene matches: 4.